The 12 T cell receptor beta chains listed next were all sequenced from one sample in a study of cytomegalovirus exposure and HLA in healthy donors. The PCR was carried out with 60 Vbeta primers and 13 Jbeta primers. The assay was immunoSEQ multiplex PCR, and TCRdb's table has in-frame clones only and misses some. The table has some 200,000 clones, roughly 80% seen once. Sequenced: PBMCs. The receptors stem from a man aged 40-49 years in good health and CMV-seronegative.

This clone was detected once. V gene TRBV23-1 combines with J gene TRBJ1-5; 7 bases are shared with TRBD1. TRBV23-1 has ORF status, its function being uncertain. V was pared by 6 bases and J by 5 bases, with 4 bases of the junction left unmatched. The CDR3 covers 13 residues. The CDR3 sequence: CASRTGNDQPQHF. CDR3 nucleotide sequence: TGCGCCAGCAGGACAGGGAATGATCAGCCCCAGCATTTT.

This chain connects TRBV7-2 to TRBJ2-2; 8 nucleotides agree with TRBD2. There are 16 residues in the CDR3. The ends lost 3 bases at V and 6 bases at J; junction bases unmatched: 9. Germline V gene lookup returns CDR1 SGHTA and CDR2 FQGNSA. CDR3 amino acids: CASSLTSAPGAGELFF. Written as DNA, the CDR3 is TGTGCCAGCAGCTTGACTAGCGCCCCTGGGGCCGGGGAGCTGTTTTTT.

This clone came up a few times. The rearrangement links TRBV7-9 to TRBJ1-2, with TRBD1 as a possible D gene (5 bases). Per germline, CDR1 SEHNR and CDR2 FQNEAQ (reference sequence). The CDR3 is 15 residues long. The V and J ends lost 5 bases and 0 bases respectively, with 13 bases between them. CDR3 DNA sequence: TGTGCCAGCAGCCCCCAGGGCACCTCTAACTATGGCTACACCTTC. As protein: CASSPQGTSNYGYTF.

In DNA, the CDR3 is TGTGCCAGCAGCTTGGGGGTGACAGGGGTAGGCTACACCTTC. This gives the protein CASSLGVTGVGYTF. V usage is TRBV5-6 and J usage is TRBJ1-2; 8 nucleotides line up with TRBD1. CDR3 size: 14 residues. J lost 8 bases, V lost 0 bases, and 6 bases had no gene match. Germline values: CDR1 SGHDT, CDR2 YYEEEE.

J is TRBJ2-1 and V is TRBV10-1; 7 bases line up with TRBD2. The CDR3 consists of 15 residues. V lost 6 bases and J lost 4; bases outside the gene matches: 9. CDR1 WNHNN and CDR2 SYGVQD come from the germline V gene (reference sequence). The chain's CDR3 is CASSGEGTSYNEQFF. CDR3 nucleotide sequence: TGCGCCAGCAGCGGGGAGGGTACTTCGTACAATGAGCAGTTCTTC.

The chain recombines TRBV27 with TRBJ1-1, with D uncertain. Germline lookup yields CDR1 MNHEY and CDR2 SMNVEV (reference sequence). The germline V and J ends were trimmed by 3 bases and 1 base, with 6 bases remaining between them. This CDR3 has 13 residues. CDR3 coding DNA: TGTGCCAGCAGTTTTTCGGGGAACACTGAAGCTTTCTTT. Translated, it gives CASSFSGNTEAFF.

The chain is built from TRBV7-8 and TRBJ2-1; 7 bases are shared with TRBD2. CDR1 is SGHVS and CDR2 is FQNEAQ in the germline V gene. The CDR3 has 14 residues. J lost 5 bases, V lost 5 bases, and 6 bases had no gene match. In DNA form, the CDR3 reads TGTGCCAGCAGCCCAGGAGGACTAGACAATGAGCAGTTCTTC. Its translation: CASSPGGLDNEQFF.

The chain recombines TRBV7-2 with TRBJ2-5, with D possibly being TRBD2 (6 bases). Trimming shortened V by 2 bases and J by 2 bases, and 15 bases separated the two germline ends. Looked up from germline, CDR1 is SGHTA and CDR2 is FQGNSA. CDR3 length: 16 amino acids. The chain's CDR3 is CASSLNGGVPQETQYF. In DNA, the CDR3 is TGTGCCAGCAGCTTAAACGGCGGGGTGCCTCAAGAGACCCAGTACTTC.

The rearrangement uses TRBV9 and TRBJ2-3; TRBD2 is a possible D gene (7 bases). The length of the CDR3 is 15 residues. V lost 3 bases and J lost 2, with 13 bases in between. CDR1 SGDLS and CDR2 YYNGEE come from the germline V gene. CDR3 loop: CASSAGGGLTDTQYF. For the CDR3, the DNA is TGTGCCAGCAGCGCGGGGGGCGGTCTCACAGATACGCAGTATTTT.

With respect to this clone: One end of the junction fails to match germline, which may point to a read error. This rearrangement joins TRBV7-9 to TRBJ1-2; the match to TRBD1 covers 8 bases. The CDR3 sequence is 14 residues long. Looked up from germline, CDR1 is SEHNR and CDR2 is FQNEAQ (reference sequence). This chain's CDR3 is CSSSSGQAYYGYTF. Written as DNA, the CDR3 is TGTTCCAGCAGCTCGGGACAGGCTTACTATGGCTACACCTTC.

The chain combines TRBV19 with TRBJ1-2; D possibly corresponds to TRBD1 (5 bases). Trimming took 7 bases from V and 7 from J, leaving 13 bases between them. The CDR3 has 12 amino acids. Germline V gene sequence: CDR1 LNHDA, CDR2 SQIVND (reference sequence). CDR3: CASNPGRVGYTF. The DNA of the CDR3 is TGTGCCAGTAACCCAGGGAGGGTTGGCTACACCTTC. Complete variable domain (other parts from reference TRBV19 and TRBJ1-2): DGGITQSPKYLFRKEGQNVTLSCEQNLNHDAMYWYRQDPGQGLRLIYYSQIVNDFQKGDIAEGYSVSREKKESFPLTVTSAQKNPTAFYLCASNPGRVGYTFGSGTRLTVV.

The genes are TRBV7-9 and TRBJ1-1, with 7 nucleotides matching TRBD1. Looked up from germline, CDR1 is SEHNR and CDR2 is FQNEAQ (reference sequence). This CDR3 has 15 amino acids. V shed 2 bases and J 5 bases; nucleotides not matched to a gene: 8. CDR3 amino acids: CASSLYRGGWTEAFF. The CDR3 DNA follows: TGTGCCAGCAGCTTATACAGGGGTGGTTGGACTGAAGCTTTCTTT.